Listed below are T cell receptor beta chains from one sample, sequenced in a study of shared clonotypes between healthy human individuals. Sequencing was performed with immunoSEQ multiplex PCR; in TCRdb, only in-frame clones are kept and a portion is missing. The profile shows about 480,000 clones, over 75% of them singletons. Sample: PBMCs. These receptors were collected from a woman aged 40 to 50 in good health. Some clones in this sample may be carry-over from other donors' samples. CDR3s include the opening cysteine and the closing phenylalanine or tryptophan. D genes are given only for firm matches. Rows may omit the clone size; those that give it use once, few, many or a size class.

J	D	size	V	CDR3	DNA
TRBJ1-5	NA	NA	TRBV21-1	CASSKRGYSNQPQHF	TGTGCCAGCAGCAAGAGGGGCTATAGCAATCAGCCCCAGCATTTT
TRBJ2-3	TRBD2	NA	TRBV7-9	CASSLGGGRVSTQYF	TGTGCCAGCAGCTTAGGAGGCGGGAGGGTATCTACGCAGTATTTT
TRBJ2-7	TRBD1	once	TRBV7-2	CASSPTGTWYEQYF	TGTGCCAGCAGCCCGACAGGGACCTGGTACGAGCAGTACTTC
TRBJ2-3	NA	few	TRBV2	CASSGATGEDTQYF	TGTGCCAGCAGTGGAGCAACAGGCGAAGATACGCAGTATTTT
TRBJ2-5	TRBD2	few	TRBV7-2	CASSLMSGRWETQYF	TGTGCCAGCAGCTTAATGAGCGGGAGGTGGGAGACCCAGTACTTC
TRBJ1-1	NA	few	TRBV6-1	CASSAIRGALNTEAFF	TGTGCCAGCAGTGCGATTAGGGGGGCCCTGAACACTGAAGCTTTCTTT
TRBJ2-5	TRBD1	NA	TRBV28	CASSLPTGEETQYF	TGTGCCAGCAGTCTCCCGACAGGGGAAGAGACCCAGTACTTC
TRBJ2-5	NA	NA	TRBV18	CASSPEETQYF	TGTGCCAGCTCACCGGAAGAGACCCAGTACTTC
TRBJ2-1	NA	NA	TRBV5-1	CASSLGLAGVEFF	TGCGCCAGCAGCTTGGGGCTAGCAGGTGTGGAGTTCTTC
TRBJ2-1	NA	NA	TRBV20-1	CSARPEGEQFF	TGCAGTGCTAGACCCGAGGGTGAGCAGTTCTTC
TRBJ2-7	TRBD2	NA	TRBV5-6	CASSGGDYRYEQYF	TGTGCCAGCAGCGGGGGGGACTACCGATACGAGCAGTACTTC
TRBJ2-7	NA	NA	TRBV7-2	CASSPTWGDYEQYF	TGTGCCAGCAGCCCAACGTGGGGGGACTACGAGCAGTACTTC
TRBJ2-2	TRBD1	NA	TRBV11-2	CASSRQGAYTGELFF	TGTGCCAGCAGCCGACAGGGGGCCTACACCGGGGAGCTGTTTTTT
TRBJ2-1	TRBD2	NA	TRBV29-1	CSVGRGLPYNEQFF	TGCAGCGTTGGGCGGGGACTACCGTACAATGAGCAGTTCTTC
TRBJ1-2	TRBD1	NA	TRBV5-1	CASSDKDRGLDYGYTF	TGCGCCAGCAGCGACAAGGACAGGGGGCTGGACTATGGCTACACCTTC